Each of the 23 T cell receptor beta chains below was sequenced from the same sample in a study of Ad26.COV2.S vaccination and SARS-CoV-2 variants. Some clones are missing from TCRdb's copy, which holds only in-frame ones; the method was immunoSEQ multiplex PCR. The sample records about 350,000 clones, around 87% being singletons. Sample treatment: roughly 19 received Ad26.COV2.S at low or high dose, single or two shots; a few received placebo; per-sample allocation not given. Day 63 following the first vaccine or placebo injection was when the samples were taken. Material: peripheral blood, obtained in a trial of Ad26.COV2.S vaccine versus placebo. These receptors all stem from a person aged 18-65 years who received the Ad26.COV2.S COVID-19 vaccine or a placebo.

The chain employs TRBV27 and TRBJ2-3; D is possibly TRBD2 (6 bases). Germline V gives CDR1 MNHEY, CDR2 SMNVEV (reference sequence). V shed 5 bases and J shed 2 bases, with 23 bases lying between them. This CDR3 spans 18 amino acids. The chain's CDR3 is CASSPNPTPGLHTDTQYF. CDR3 DNA: TGTGCCAGCAGTCCCAACCCCACCCCGGGACTTCACACAGATACGCAGTATTTT.

J is TRBJ2-1 and V is TRBV7-2; 10 positions match TRBD2. Trimming at V came to 4 bases and at J to 8 bases, leaving 8 bases not matched to a gene. CDR3 length equals 15 residues. Germline CDR1 SGHTA, CDR2 FQGNSA. The CDR3 protein is CASSSTSGVGYEQFF. In DNA, the CDR3 is TGTGCCAGCAGCTCTACTAGCGGGGTCGGGTATGAGCAGTTCTTC.

The V and J genes are TRBV4-2 and TRBJ1-2; TRBD1 is a possible D gene (5 bases). V dropped 3 bases and J dropped 2 bases, with 19 bases sitting between them. CDR1 is LGHNA, CDR2 YNFKEQ, per germline. This CDR3 comprises 17 residues. The CDR3 spells CASSHPLGTPGNYGYTF. CDR3 sequence (DNA): TGTGCCAGCAGCCATCCCCTCGGGACTCCTGGGAACTATGGCTACACCTTC.

The chain joins TRBV27 to TRBJ2-7; 8 bases match TRBD1. Germline-derived CDR1 and CDR2 are MNHEY and SMNVEV (reference sequence). J lost 2 bases, V lost 5 bases, and 8 bases had no gene match. CDR3 length equals 15 residues. The CDR3, as DNA: TGTGCCAGCAGTCCCTCCCCGACAGGGGCCTACGAGCAGTACTTC. It is translated as CASSPSPTGAYEQYF.

This chain uses TRBV7-2 with TRBJ2-1; a possible D gene is TRBD2 (5 bases). V was pared by 1 base and J by 4 bases, with 5 bases between. The germline gives CDR1 SGHTA, CDR2 FQGNSA. The CDR3 covers 13 residues. In DNA, the CDR3 is TGTGCCAGCAGCTTAGGGACTTACAATGAGCAGTTCTTC. Its protein product is CASSLGTYNEQFF.

There are a few counts of this clone. The chain uses TRBV19 and TRBJ1-3; D perhaps matches TRBD1 (5 bases). The CDR3 runs to 13 residues. Trimming left V 8 bases short and J 2 bases short, with 10 bases between. Per germline, CDR1 LNHDA and CDR2 SQIVND (reference sequence). The CDR3 region is CASAGTTGNTIYF. DNA of the CDR3: TGTGCCAGTGCCGGGACCACTGGAAACACCATATATTTT.

This chain uses TRBV18 with TRBJ2-2; no firm D call. Germline V gene data show CDR1 as KGHSH and CDR2 as LQKENI. The V gene lost 1 base and the J gene lost 3 bases, with 12 bases spanning the gap. CDR3 length: 16 amino acids. In nucleotides, the CDR3 is TGTGCCAGCTCACCACGGAAAGGGTCAGACACCGGGGAGCTGTTTTTT. Amino acid sequence: CASSPRKGSDTGELFF.

This clone turned up a few times. This chain uses TRBV6-4 with TRBJ2-1, with 8 bases that match TRBD2. With 3 bases clipped from V and 1 base from J, the junction kept 2 bases outside the gene matches. Germline V gene sequence: CDR1 MRHNA, CDR2 SNTAGT. The CDR3 has 15 residues. The CDR3 protein is CASSEASGSYNEQFF. The CDR3 coding sequence is TGTGCCAGCAGTGAGGCTAGCGGGTCCTACAATGAGCAGTTCTTC.

The chain recombines TRBV4-1 with TRBJ1-1, with TRBD1 as a possible D gene (6 bases). The CDR3 sequence is 14 residues long. Trimming shortened V by 6 bases and J by 1 base, and 12 bases separated the two germline ends. Germline CDR1 reads MGHRA; CDR2 reads YSYEKL. CDR3 in amino acids: CASRNRATNTEAFF. The CDR3, as DNA: TGCGCCAGCAGGAACAGGGCTACGAACACTGAAGCTTTCTTT.

The table lists this clone with a count of one. The V call is TRBV19, the J call TRBJ1-4; TRBD1 agrees at 7 bases. The V and J ends lost 8 bases and 5 bases, in that order; junction bases with no gene match: 20. In germline, CDR1 is LNHDA, CDR2 SQIVND (reference sequence). This CDR3 has 18 amino acids. CDR3 protein: CASSQAFQGVGSNEKLFF. CDR3 nucleotide sequence: TGTGCCAGTTCTCAAGCCTTCCAGGGGGTCGGTTCGAATGAAAAACTGTTTTTT.

V is TRBV6-4 and J is TRBJ2-3, with 9 nucleotides matching TRBD2. The CDR3 consists of 16 residues. Germline-derived CDR1 and CDR2 are MRHNA and SNTAGT. V lost 4 bases, J lost 4 bases, and 9 bases stayed unmatched. The CDR3 here is CASSGNPSGDADTQYF. The CDR3 DNA reads TGTGCCAGCAGTGGAAATCCTAGCGGGGACGCAGATACGCAGTATTTT.

The V call is TRBV30, the J call TRBJ2-7; D tentatively fits TRBD1 or TRBD2 (6 bases each). V was cut by 1 base and J by 3 bases, with 10 bases left in between. Germline lookup yields CDR1 GTSNPN and CDR2 SVGIG (reference sequence). The CDR3 has 13 residues. The CDR3 DNA follows: TGTGCCTGGAGTGCGGGGGCGCGCTACGAGCAGTACTTC. Translated, it gives CAWSAGARYEQYF. Supplemented by reference TRBV30 and TRBJ2-7, the full variable domain reads SQTIHQWPATLVQPVGSPLSLECTVEGTSNPNLYWYRQAAGRGLQLLFYSVGIGQISSEVPQNLSASRPQDRQFILSSKKLLLSDSGFYLCAWSAGARYEQYFGPGTRLTVT.

The V call is TRBV11-2, the J call TRBJ2-7, with 9 bases matching TRBD1. The trim removed 5 bases at V and 4 bases at J, leaving 9 bases unmatched. Germline values: CDR1 SGHAT, CDR2 FQNNGV. This CDR3 spans 15 amino acids. CDR3 nucleotides: TGTGCCAGCAGCCACACGACAGGGGGAAATTACGAGCAGTACTTC. Protein sequence: CASSHTTGGNYEQYF.

This clone appeared a few times. The chain joins TRBV19 to TRBJ1-5; 8 nucleotides align to TRBD1. CDR3 length: 16 amino acids. Trimming removed 3 bases from V and 2 bases from J; junction bases left unmatched: 6. The germline CDR1 and CDR2 sequences are LNHDA and SQIVND (reference sequence). CDR3 bases: TGTGCCAGTAGTATCCAGGGGGCGTTGGGCAATCAGCCCCAGCATTTT. Translating it yields CASSIQGALGNQPQHF. Together with reference TRBV19 and TRBJ1-5, the CDR3 gives the full variable domain: DGGITQSPKYLFRKEGQNVTLSCEQNLNHDAMYWYRQDPGQGLRLIYYSQIVNDFQKGDIAEGYSVSREKKESFPLTVTSAQKNPTAFYLCASSIQGALGNQPQHFGDGTRLSIL.

The rearrangement links TRBV7-9 to TRBJ1-4; D might be TRBD1 (6 bases). The V gene's germline CDR1 is SEHNR and CDR2 FQNEAQ (reference sequence). The CDR3 loop spans 13 amino acids. The V gene lost 10 bases and the J gene lost 7 bases, with 16 bases spanning the gap. The CDR3 region is CATRGTLGEKLFF. DNA of the CDR3: TGTGCCACCAGAGGGACACTTGGTGAAAAACTGTTTTTT.

This chain uses TRBV7-2 with TRBJ1-2; tentative D call: TRBD1 (5 bases). The CDR3 is 14 amino acids. In germline, CDR1 is SGHTA, CDR2 FQGNSA. V lost 0 bases, J lost 7 bases, and 12 bases lay in between. CDR3 bases: TGTGCCAGCAGCTTAGCCACAGGAGGATCTGGCTACACCTTC. It codes for CASSLATGGSGYTF.

The chain recombines TRBV6-5 with TRBJ2-7; D gene uncertain. This CDR3 has 13 amino acids. CDR1 is MNHEY, CDR2 SVGAGI, per germline. The V end lost 2 bases, the J end lost 1 base, and 6 bases lay between the germline ends. CDR3 nucleotides: TGTGCCAGCAGTTACACGGTTTCCTACGAGCAGTACTTC. Its protein product is CASSYTVSYEQYF.

V is TRBV7-9 and J is TRBJ2-5; a weak D match, TRBD1 (5 bases). CDR3 length: 13 residues. V shed 3 bases and J shed 3 bases, with 8 bases lying between them. The germline V gene has CDR1 SEHNR and CDR2 FQNEAQ (reference sequence). The CDR3 reads CASSFPREETQYF. The CDR3 nucleotides read TGTGCCAGCAGCTTCCCCAGGGAAGAGACCCAGTACTTC.

The gene calls are TRBV7-2 and TRBJ2-7, with 8 bases fitting TRBD2. Unmatched junction bases numbered 10, after V lost 5 bases and J lost 7 bases. The CDR3 runs to 14 residues. CDR1 is SGHTA, CDR2 FQGNSA, per germline. DNA of the CDR3: TGTGCCAGCAGCCCGGGGGGGCCGATTGATGAGCAGTACTTC. It encodes CASSPGGPIDEQYF.

A few counts support this clone. The chain couples TRBV7-9 to TRBJ1-2; unclear D gene. The CDR3 has 14 residues. Germline V lookup: CDR1 SEHNR, CDR2 FQNEAQ (reference sequence). V gave up 5 bases and J gave up 2 bases, with 12 bases separating them. The CDR3 nucleotides are TGTGCCAGCAGCCCTGGTCCCAGGAACTATGGCTACACCTTC. Protein: CASSPGPRNYGYTF.

The gene calls are TRBV11-3 and TRBJ1-2, with 7 bases fitting TRBD1. This CDR3 is built from 14 residues. J lost 3 bases, V lost 1 base, and 2 bases had no gene match. The germline V gene encodes CDR1 SGHNT and CDR2 YENEEA. CDR3 sequence reads: CASSLVDRHYGYTF. The CDR3 bases are TGTGCCAGCAGCTTAGTGGACAGGCACTATGGCTACACCTTC.

The chain combines TRBV2 with TRBJ1-3; D is uncertain. This CDR3 contains 14 residues. Trimming left V 5 bases short and J 0 bases short, with 8 bases between. Looked up from germline, CDR1 is SNHLY and CDR2 is FYNNEI. CDR3 sequence: CASSRLSSGNTIYF. As DNA, the CDR3 is TGTGCCAGCAGTCGACTCAGCTCTGGAAACACCATATATTTT. The full variable domain, with the rest looked up from reference TRBV2 and TRBJ1-3, is EPEVTQTPSHQVTQMGQEVILRCVPISNHLYFYWYRQILGQKVEFLVSFYNNEISEKSEIFDDQFSVERPDGSNFTLKIRSTKLEDSAMYFCASSRLSSGNTIYFGEGSWLTVV.

In this sample, this clone turned up once. V is TRBV27 and J is TRBJ2-5, with D uncertain. Germline assignment: CDR1 MNHEY and CDR2 SMNVEV (reference sequence). Trimming shortened V by 6 bases and J by 7 bases, and 9 bases separated the two germline ends. This CDR3 has 11 amino acids. CDR3 residues: CASSRSGTQYF. The CDR3 DNA sequence: TGTGCCAGCAGCAGGTCTGGGACCCAGTACTTC.